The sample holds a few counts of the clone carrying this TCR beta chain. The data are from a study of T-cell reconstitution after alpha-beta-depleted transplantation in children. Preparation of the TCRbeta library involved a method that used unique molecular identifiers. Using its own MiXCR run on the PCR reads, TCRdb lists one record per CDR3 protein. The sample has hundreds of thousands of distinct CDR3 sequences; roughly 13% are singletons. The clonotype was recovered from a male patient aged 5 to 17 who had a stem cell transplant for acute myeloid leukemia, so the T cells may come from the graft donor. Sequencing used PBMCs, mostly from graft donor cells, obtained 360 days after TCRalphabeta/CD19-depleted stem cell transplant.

CDR3: CSVDGLTIRTDTQYF. Written as DNA, the CDR3 is TGCAGCGTTGATGGACTCACTATCCGCACAGATACGCAGTATTTT. V is TRBV29-1 and J is TRBJ2-3; D might be TRBD2 (5 bases). CDR1 SQVTM and CDR2 ANQGSEA come from the germline V gene. Between the trimmed V and J ends, which lost 3 bases and 1 base, there was a span of 14 bases. The CDR3 runs to 15 residues.